The text below deals with one T cell receptor (beta chain). The antigen is not known. The PCR used 60 Vbeta and 13 Jbeta primers. Assay used: immunoSEQ multiplex PCR; TCRdb lists only in-frame clones, some missing. Found here are roughly 200,000 clones, 70% to 80% of them singletons; the top ten hold less than 2%. The record originates from a study of cytomegalovirus exposure and HLA in healthy donors. Findings and limits, study-wide: In a later analysis, TCR beta V- and J-gene trimming showed a link to a missense DCLRE1C variant. Analyzed later, most CMV-associated TCR beta chains appeared HLA-restricted. Follow-up analysis seemed to connect common viral pathogens with several of the most significant clusters identified. Three CMV-associated chains were confirmed in vitro to be specific for CMV antigens.

Sequencing input: PBMCs. This TCR came from a girl aged 10 to 17 in good health and CMV-seropositive.

CDR3 in amino acids: CASIRQFQETQYF. CDR3 bases: TGTGCCAGCATAAGACAGTTCCAAGAGACCCAGTACTTC. The chain is built from TRBV6-6 and TRBJ2-5; D is possibly TRBD1 (5 bases). The CDR3 extends over 13 amino acids. The V gene lost 7 bases and the J gene lost 1 base, with 10 bases spanning the gap. Germline CDR1 reads MNHNY; CDR2 reads SVGAGI (reference sequence).